This TCR beta chain was captured by sequencing in a study of blood T cell repertoires in COVID-19 (dated by TCRdb to 2018 to 2021). With respect to the entire study: Samples covering the acute and convalescent phases of COVID-19 were provided by collaborators in the United States, Italy and Spain. The repertoires were released in a freely available public database meant as a resource for research on the immune response to SARS-CoV-2. The prospective study material was composed of cDNA or gDNA derived from T cells, B-cell-depleted T cells, or PBMCs. Samples came from the ongoing ImmuneRACE study (first 160 participants) plus 1,254 subjects from 6 global collaborators. Deeply sampled blood TCRbeta repertoires from subjects exposed to, actively infected with, or recovered from COVID-19 were included in the dataset. Where available, HLA class I and class II types were taken from metadata supplied by the sample provider and were not determined by assay-based typing. Sample metadata almost always included a de-identified subject ID, COVID-19 status, age in years and sex. Overall study outcomes, separate from this receptor: Clinical and demographic metadata were provided uncurated, with the amount varying by source and participant.

On this clone itself: Its antigen has not been determined. No much larger clonotype is one base removed from it; base qualities were not supplied.

Each collaborating institution followed its own protocols to collect whole blood in K2EDTA tubes. For TCRbeta analysis, collaborators shipped samples as frozen whole blood, isolated PBMCs, or DNA extracted from either of those sample types. From a lookup of the germline V gene, CDR1 and CDR2 are SGDLS and YYNGEE. Here V drops 0 bases and J drops 2 bases, and the junction holds 14 bases not matched to any gene. The CDR3 sequence holds 19 residues, the cysteine and phenylalanine included. Only the CDR3 DNA stays, 57 bases, in frame from base 1. TCRbeta CDR3 regions were amplified from genomic DNA using the immunoSEQ Assay, a bias-controlled multiplex PCR. Regarding the original processing steps: Nucleated cell counts per sample were estimated from amplification of reference gene primers within the assay. To quantify the absolute abundance of each unique TCRbeta CDR3 rearrangement, sequence reads were collapsed and filtered. For each sample, productive Simpson clonality was calculated as the square root of Simpson's diversity index over productive rearrangements. TCRdb carries this immuneACCESS record with in-frame sequences only. Its versions omit some clonotypes, under half of them owing to an unresolved V gene in the studies checked, with the rest unexplained. V and J calls and clone size come straight from that table; D and trimming were deduced from the DNA. The sample has 60,000 to 75,000 clones on record, 88% of them singletons. Jointly, the top ten make up around 1.5% of the sample.

Sequencing input: peripheral blood. The chain employs TRBV9 and TRBJ2-1; TRBD2 fits 7 bases in the junction. This clonotype originated in a human donor in a cohort sampled during active COVID-19. The sequenced DNA is TGTGCCAGCAGCGTAGAATCGGGCCTAGGACTAGGGCCCTACAATGAGCAGTTCTTC. It translates as CASSVESGLGLGPYNEQFF.